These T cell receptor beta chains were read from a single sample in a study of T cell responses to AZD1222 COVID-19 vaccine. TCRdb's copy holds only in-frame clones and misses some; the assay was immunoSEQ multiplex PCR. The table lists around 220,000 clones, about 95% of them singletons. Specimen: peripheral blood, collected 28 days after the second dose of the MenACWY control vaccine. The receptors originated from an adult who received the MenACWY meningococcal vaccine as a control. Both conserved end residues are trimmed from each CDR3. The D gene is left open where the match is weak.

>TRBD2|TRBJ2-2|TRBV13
ASSLPTSTSAGAGELF
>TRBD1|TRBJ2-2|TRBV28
ASRQGQGAGELF
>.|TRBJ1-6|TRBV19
ASSSSGHMSSYNSPLH
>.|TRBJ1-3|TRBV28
ASSFGGISGNTIY
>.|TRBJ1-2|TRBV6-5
ASSWRTQGGYT
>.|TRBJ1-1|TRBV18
ASSPPEGARVEAF
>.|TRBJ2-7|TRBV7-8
ASSLERVSYEQY
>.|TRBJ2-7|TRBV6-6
ASSYSRTSYPGEQY
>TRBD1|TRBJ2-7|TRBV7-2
ASSFDRGREEQY
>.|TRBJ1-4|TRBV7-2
ASSLRRNEKLF
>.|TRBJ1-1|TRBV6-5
ASSYATGKTEAF
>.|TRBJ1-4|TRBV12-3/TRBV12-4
ASRSQESEKLF
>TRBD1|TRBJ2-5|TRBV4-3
ASSPNWRDRAQETQY
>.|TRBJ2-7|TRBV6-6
ASTRSGGGAIESSEQY
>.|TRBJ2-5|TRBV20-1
SASSPSGHQETQY
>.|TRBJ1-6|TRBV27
ASSLRGVKSPLH
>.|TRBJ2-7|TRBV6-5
ASGLFEQY
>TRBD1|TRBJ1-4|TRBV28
ASSTRTGGATNEKLF
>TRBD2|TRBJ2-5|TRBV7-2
ASSLVPSGGRETQY
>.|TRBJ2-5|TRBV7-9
ASSPGSLLRQETQY
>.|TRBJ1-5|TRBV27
ASSLPYSNQPQH
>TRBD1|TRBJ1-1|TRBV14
ASSPRGQNTEAF
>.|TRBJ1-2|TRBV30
ARLGAGRLYGYT
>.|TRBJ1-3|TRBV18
ASSAGTLSSGNTIY
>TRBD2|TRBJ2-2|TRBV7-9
LSGSTNTGELF
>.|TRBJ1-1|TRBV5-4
ASSLEIRNTEAF
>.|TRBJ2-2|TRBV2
ASSTLARGTGELF
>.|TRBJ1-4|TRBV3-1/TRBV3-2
ASSSDSLREKLF
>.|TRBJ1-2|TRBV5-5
ASSLGQSNYGYT
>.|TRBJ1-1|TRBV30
AWSAGLIKVEAF
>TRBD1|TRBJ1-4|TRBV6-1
ASSEAAGTGDEKLF
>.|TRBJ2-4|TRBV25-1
ARRIAKNIQY
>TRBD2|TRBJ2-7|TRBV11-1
ASSAARGVGEQY
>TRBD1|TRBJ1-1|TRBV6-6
ASSGTGDTEAF
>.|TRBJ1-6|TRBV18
ASSPGAANSPLH
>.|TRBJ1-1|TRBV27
ASWRVNTEAF
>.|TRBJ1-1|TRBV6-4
ASSDTANTEAF
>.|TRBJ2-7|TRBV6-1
ASSEAPGEQY
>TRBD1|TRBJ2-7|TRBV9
ASSPSGTGGYEQY
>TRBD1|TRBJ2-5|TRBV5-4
ASSYRQGETQY
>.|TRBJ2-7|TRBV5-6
ASSQRRGGSYEQY
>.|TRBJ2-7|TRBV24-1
ATSDPRANSYEQY
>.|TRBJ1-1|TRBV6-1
ASSEAAFPNTEAF
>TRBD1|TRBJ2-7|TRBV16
ASSLDRGDYEQY
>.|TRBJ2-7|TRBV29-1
SVCFRGSYEQY
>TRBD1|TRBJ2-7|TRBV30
AWSDSDRAFSEQY
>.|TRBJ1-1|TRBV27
ASRLGALGTEAF
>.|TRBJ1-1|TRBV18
ASSLQRNTEAF
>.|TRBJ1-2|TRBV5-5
ASSLAGGYT
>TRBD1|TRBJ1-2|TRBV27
ASSLGQGLGYT
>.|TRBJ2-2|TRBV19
ASSIPLLFANTGELF
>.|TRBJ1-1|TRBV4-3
ASSQDWTETEAF
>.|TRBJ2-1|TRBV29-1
SVEGRSANEQF
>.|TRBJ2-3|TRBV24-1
ATSEAASTDTQY
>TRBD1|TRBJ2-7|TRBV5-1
ASSLYTGDYEQY